This entry describes one T cell receptor (beta chain). Its antigen remains unidentified. The data were taken from a study of T cell responses to AZD1222 COVID-19 vaccine. Whole-study results and caveats: Seropositive status at baseline applied to only five to seven AZD1222 recipients. Sampled repertoires all dated from after the peak T cell response. Donors were chiefly white British, with a greater number of females, and clonal diversity was perhaps underestimated. Reports say nearly half of spike-specific TCRs go after unmutated variant regions.

Measured with immunoSEQ multiplex PCR; TCRdb has only the in-frame clones, and not every one. The sample has approximately 220,000 clones; 90% to 95% are singletons. This clonotype was obtained from an adult in good health. Sample: peripheral blood, taken on day 0 of MenACWY control vaccination.

The CDR3 loop is CASSIVGINSPLHF. CDR3 DNA sequence: TGTGCCAGCAGCATCGTAGGGATTAATTCACCCCTCCACTTT. The chain links TRBV6-5 to TRBJ1-6, with D hard to call. The V and J ends lost 6 bases and 6 bases respectively, with 12 bases between them. Germline V lookup: CDR1 MNHEY, CDR2 SVGAGI. The CDR3 runs 14 residues.